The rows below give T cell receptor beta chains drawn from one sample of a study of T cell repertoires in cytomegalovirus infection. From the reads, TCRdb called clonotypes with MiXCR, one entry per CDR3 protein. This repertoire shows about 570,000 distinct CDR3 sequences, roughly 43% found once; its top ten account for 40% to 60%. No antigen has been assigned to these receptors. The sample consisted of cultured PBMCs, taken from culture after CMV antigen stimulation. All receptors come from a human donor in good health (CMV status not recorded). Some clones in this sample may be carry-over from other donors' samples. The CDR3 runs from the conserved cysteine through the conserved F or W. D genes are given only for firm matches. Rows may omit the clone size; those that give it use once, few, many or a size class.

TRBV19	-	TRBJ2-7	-	TGTGCCAGTAGTACCCTTGTGGGGCCCTACGAGCAGTACTTC	CASSTLVGPYEQYF
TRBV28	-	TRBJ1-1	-	TGTGCCAGCAGCCCGCCTGTGAACCTAATGAACACTGAAGCTTTCTTT	CASSPPVNLMNTEAFF
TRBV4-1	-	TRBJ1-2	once	TGCGCCAGCAGCCCAGGGACCGAAACTAACTATGGCTACACCTTC	CASSPGTETNYGYTF
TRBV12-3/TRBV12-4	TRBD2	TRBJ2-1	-	TGTGCCAGCAGTTTTAGCGGGGGGGGGGTCTTC	CASSFSGGGVF
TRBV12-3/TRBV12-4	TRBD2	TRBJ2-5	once	TGTGCCAGCAGTTTAGCGCAGATCATGGGACTAGGTCGCCAAGAGACCCAGTACTTC	CASSLAQIMGLGRQETQYF
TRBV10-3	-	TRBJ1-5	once	TGTGCCACCTGGACAGAAGGTCAGCCCCAGCATTTT	CATWTEGQPQHF
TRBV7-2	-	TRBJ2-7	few	TGTGCCAGCAGCTCCCAACCAGTTGCCTACGAGCAGTACTTC	CASSSQPVAYEQYF
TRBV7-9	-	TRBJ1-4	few	TGTGCCAGCAGCAGGACCTTAACCGAGGAAAAACTGTTTTTT	CASSRTLTEEKLFF
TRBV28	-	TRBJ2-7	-	TGTGCCAGCGAGTCCGGCAGTTTCTCCTACGAGCAGTACTTC	CASESGSFSYEQYF
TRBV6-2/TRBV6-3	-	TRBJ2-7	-	TGTGCCAGCAGTTACCCCACCGGGCGCACTTACGAGCAGTACTTC	CASSYPTGRTYEQYF
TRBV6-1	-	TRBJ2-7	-	TGTGCCAGCAGTGAACCTCTAGCTGGGGGCGAGCAGTACTTC	CASSEPLAGGEQYF
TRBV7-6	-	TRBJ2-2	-	TGTGCCAGCAGCCAGATGGGGTGGACCGGGGAGCTGTTTTTT	CASSQMGWTGELFF
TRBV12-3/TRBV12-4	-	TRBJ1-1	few	TGTGCCAGCAGTCTGTGGATAGGGGGTGAAAACACTGAAGCTTTCTTT	CASSLWIGGENTEAFF
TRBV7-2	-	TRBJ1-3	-	TGTGCCAGCAGCCTTGACACGCTTGGAAACACCATATATTTT	CASSLDTLGNTIYF
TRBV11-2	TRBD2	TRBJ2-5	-	TGTGCCAGCAGCCCCGGGACTAGCGTACAAGAGACCCAGTACTTC	CASSPGTSVQETQYF
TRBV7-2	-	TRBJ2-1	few	TGTGCCAGCAGCTACGCCCCCGGCGGGCGGTACAATGAGCAGTTCTTC	CASSYAPGGRYNEQFF
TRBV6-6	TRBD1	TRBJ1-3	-	TGTGCCAGCAGTTTCCGGGACAGCGAGCGCACCATATATTTT	CASSFRDSERTIYF
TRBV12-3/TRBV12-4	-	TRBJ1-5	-	TGTGCCAGCAGTGACGATGGAAATCAGCCCCAGCATTTT	CASSDDGNQPQHF
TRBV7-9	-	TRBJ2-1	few	TGTGCCAGCAGCCAGCGCGATACAGGGAACCCAAATGAGCAGTTCTTC	CASSQRDTGNPNEQFF
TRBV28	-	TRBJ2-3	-	TGTGCCAGCAGGGACGGGCGCACAGATACGCAGTATTTT	CASRDGRTDTQYF
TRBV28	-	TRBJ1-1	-	TGTGCCAGCAGTTTTGGCCAGTCTGAAGCTTTCTTT	CASSFGQSEAFF
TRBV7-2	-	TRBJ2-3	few	TGTGCCAGCAGCTTAATGGCGTTGGAAGATACGCAGTATTTT	CASSLMALEDTQYF
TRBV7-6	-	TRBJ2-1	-	TGTGCCAGCAGCTTACTTAGGGACCTTAACAATGAGCAGTTCTTC	CASSLLRDLNNEQFF
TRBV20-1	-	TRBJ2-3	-	TGCAGCATTAGGACAGTTAGCACAGATACGCAGTATTTT	CSIRTVSTDTQYF
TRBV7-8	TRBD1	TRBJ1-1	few	TGTGCCAGCAGCTGGACAGGAAACGAAGCTTTCTTT	CASSWTGNEAFF
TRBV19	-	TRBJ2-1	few	TGTGCCACCTCCGGGGGCGGGGATGAGCAGTTCTTC	CATSGGGDEQFF
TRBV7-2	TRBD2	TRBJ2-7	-	TGTGCCAGCAGCTTACGAGAGGGGGGGGGTCTAGCGGGGTACGAGCAGTACTTC	CASSLREGGGLAGYEQYF
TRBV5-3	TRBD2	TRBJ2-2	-	TGTGCCAGCAGCCCCGCCGGGCTAGCGGCGCTCACCGGGGAGCTGTTTTTT	CASSPAGLAALTGELFF
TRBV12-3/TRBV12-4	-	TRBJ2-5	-	TGTGCCAGCAGTTTTCAGGGGCCTAGCGGCCAAGAGACCCAGTACTTC	CASSFQGPSGQETQYF
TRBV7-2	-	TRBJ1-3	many	TGTGCCAGCAGCTTAACGGGGGGCTCTGGAAACACCATATATTTT	CASSLTGGSGNTIYF
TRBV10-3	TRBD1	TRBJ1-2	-	TGTGCCATCAGAAGGACAGGGGAGGCACGACATGGCTACACCTTC	CAIRRTGEARHGYTF
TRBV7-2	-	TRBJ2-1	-	TGTGCCACCAAGATCGCGGGACACCTTCCCAATGAGCAGTTCTTC	CATKIAGHLPNEQFF
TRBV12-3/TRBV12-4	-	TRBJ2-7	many	TGTGCCAGCAGCTTAGGGGGCGGGACCTACGAGCAGTACTTC	CASSLGGGTYEQYF
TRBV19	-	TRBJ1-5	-	TGTGCCAGTAGCCCCAATCAGCCCCAGCATTTT	CASSPNQPQHF
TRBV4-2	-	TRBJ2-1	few	TGTGCCAGCAGCCAAGACGGGGGGCGCGTCAATGAGCAGTTCTTC	CASSQDGGRVNEQFF
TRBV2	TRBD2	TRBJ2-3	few	TGTGCCAGCAGTGATGGAGCGGGGGCCCCAGATACGCAGTATTTT	CASSDGAGAPDTQYF
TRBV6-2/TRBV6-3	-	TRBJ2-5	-	TGTGCCAGCAGACTCCTGGACCAAGAGACCCAGTACTTC	CASRLLDQETQYF
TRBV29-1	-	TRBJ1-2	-	TGCAGCGGAGGGGCGGGTGACTATGGCTACACCTTC	CSGGAGDYGYTF
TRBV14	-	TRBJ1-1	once	TGTGCCAGCAGCTCTTGGGCCCAGAACACTGAAGCTTTCTTT	CASSSWAQNTEAFF
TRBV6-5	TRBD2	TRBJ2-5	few	TGTGCCAGCAGTCCCAGCGGGATACGTAGCCAAGAGACCCAGTACTTC	CASSPSGIRSQETQYF
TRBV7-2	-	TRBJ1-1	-	TGTGCCAGCAGCTTAGCGCGGTCCCGGCGAGGGGACACTGAAGCTTTCTTT	CASSLARSRRGDTEAFF
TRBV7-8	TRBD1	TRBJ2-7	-	TGTGCCAGCAGCATTAGAGCCGGGACAGCCTACGAGCAGTACTTC	CASSIRAGTAYEQYF
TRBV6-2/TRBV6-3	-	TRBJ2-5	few	TGTGCCAGCAGTTATGGCAGACAAGAGACCCAGTACTTC	CASSYGRQETQYF
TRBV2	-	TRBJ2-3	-	TGTGCCAGCCCCCGGACCGCTGGGGCAGATACGCAGTATTTT	CASPRTAGADTQYF
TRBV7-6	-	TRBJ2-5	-	TGTGCCAGCAGCCCGGGAGTCGCCGAGACCCATTACTTC	CASSPGVAETHYF